This TCR beta chain was profiled in a study of Tregs in tolerant kidney transplant recipients. This clone has just a few counts. Its antigen is unknown. The data were produced by immunoSEQ multiplex PCR, yet TCRdb's version contains in-frame clones alone and is incomplete. The sample gives 20,000 to 25,000 clones, over 70% of which show up once; about 26% is in the top ten. The CDR3 contains 17 residues. The nonmyeloablative bone marrow transplants came from related graft donors, with transient mixed chimerism. Unstimulated Tregs (CD4+CD25+CD127-) and CD4+CD25- non-Tregs were sorted from PBMCs. Study observations and caveats: The most relevant donor-specific Treg TCRbeta repertoire apparently came from expansion with activated donor B cells. Antigen-driven expansion was suggested because donor-specific Tregs expanded more than all Tregs in tolerant patients. Changing PCR primers prevented nucleotide comparison between some patients' samples.

The chain has TRBV21-1 and TRBJ1-2. TRBV21-1 constitutes a pseudogene. The source is a human patient who received a combined kidney and bone marrow transplant. The T cells may partly be graft donor cells. The sample here was CD8+ T cells from blood (PBMCs), taken 6 months after the transplant. The CDR3 DNA sequence: TGTGCCAGCAGCAAACGCGGCCCGAAGGTCGACGGTCATGGCTACACCTTC. This sequence encodes CASSKRGPKVDGHGYTF.